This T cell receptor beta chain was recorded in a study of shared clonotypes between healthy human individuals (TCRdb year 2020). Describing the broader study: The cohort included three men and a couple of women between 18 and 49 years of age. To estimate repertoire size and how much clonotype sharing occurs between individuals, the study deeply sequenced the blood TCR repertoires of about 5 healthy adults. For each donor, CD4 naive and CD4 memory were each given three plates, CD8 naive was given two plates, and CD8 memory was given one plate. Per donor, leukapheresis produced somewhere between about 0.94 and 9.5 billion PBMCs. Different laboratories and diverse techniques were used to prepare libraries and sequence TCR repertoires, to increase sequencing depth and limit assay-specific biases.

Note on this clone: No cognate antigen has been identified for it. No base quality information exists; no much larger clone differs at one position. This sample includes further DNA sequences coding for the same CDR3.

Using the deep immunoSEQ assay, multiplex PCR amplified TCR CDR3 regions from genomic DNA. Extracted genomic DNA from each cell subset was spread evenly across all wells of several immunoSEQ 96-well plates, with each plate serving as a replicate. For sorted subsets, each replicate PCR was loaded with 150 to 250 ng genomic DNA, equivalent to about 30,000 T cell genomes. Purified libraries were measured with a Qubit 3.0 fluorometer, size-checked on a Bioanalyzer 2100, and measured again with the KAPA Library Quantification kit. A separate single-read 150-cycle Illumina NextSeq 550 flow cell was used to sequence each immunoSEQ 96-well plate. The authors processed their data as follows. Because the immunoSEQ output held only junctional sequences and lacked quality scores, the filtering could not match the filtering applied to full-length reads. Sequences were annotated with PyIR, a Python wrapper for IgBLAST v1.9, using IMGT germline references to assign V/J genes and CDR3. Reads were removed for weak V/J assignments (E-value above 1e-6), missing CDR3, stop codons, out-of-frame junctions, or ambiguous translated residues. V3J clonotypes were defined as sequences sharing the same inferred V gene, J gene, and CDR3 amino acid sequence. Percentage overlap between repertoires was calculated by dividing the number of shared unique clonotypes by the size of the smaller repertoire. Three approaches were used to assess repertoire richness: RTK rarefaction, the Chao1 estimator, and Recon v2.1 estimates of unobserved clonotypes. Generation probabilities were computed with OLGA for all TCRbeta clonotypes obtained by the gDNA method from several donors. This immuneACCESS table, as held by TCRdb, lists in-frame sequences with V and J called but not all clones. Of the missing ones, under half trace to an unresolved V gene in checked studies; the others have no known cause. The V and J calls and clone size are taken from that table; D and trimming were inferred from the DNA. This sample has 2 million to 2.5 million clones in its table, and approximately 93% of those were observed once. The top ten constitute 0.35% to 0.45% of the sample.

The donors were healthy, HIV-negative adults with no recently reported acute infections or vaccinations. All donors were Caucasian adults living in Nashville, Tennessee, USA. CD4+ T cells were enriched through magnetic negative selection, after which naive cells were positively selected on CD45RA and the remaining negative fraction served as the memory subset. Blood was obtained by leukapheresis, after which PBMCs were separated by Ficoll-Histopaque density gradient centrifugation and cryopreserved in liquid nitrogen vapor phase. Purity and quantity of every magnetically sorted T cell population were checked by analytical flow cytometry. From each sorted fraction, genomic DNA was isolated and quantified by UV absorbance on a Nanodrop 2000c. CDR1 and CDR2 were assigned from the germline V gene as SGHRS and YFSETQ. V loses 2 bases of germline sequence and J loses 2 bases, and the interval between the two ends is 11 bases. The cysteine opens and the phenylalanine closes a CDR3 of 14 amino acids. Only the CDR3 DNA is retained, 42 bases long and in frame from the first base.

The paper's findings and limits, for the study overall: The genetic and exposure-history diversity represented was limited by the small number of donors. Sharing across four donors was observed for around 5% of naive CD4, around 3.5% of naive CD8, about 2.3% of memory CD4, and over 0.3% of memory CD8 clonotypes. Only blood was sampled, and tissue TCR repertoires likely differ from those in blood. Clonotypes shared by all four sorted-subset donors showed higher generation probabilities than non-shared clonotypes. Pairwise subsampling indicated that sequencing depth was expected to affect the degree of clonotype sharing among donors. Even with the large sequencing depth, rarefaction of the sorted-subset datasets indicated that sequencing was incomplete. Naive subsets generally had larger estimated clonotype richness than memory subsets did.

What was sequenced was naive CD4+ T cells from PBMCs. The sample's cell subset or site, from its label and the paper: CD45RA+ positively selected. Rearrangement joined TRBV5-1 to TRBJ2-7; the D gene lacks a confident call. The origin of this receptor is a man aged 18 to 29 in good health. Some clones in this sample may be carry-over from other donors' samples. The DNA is TGCGCCAGCAGCTTTACCGGAAGCGCCTACGAGCAGTACTTC. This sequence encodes CASSFTGSAYEQYF. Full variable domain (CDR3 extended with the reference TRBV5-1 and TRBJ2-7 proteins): KAGVTQTPRYLIKTRGQQVTLSCSPISGHRSVSWYQQTPGQGLQFLFEYFSETQRNKGNFPGRFSGRQFSNSRSEMNVSTLELGDSALYLCASSFTGSAYEQYFGPGTRLTVT.